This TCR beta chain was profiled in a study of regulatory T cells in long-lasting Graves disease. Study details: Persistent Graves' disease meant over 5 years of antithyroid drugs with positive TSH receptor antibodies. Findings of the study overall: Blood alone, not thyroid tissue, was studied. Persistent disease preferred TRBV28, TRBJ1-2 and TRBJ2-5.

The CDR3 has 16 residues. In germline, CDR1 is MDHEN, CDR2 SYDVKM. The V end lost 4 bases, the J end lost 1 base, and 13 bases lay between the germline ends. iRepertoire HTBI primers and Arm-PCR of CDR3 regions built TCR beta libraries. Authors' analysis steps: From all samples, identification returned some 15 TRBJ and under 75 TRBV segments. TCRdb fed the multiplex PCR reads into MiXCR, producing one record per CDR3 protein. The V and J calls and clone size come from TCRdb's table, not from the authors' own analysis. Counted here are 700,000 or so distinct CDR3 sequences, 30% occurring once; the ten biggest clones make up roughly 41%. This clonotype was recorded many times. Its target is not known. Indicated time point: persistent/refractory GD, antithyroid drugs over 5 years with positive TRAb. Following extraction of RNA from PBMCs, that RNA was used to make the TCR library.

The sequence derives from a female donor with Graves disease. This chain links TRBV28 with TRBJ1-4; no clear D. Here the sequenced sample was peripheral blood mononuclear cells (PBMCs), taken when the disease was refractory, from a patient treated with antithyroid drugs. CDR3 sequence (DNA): TGTGCCAGCAGTTCAATCGTACGGTTAACTAATGAAAAACTGTTTTTT. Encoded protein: CASSSIVRLTNEKLFF. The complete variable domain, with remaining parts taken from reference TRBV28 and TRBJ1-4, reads DVKVTQSSRYLVKRTGEKVFLECVQDMDHENMFWYRQDPGLGLRLIYFSYDVKMKEKGDIPEGYSVSREKKERFSLILESASTNQTSMYLCASSSIVRLTNEKLFFGSGTQLSVL.